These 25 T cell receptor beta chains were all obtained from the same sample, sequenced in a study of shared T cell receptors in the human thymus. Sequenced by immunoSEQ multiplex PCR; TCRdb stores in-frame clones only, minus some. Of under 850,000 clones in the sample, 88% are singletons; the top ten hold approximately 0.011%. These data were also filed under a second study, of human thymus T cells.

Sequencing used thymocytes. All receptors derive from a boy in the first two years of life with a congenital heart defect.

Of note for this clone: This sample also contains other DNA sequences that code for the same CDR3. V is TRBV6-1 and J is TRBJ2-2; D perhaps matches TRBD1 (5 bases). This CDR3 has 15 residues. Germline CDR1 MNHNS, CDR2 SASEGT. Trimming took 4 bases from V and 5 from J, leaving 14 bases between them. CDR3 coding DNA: TGTGCCAGCAGTGTTCGGCTCCAGGGTACCGGGGAGCTGTTTTTT. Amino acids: CASSVRLQGTGELFF.

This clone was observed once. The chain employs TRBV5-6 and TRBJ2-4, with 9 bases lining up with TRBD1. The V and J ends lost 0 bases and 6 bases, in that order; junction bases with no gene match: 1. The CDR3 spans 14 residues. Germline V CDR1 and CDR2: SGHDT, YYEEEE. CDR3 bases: TGTGCCAGCAGCTTGGACAGGGGGCGAAACATTCAGTACTTC. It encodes CASSLDRGRNIQYF. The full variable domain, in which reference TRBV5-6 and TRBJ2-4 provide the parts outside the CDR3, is DAGVTQSPTHLIKTRGQQVTLRCSPKSGHDTVSWYQQALGQGPQFIFQYYEEEERQRGNFPDRFSGHQFPNYSSELNVNALLLGDSALYLCASSLDRGRNIQYFGAGTRLSVL.

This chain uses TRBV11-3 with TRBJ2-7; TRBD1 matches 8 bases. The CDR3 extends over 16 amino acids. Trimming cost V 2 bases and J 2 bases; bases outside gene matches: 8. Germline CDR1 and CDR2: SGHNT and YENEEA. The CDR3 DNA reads TGTGCCAGCAGCTTAACCTCCCAGGGGGCCACCTACGAGCAGTACTTC. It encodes CASSLTSQGATYEQYF. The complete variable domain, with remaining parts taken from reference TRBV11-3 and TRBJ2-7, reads EAGVVQSPRYKIIEKKQPVAFWCNPISGHNTLYWYLQNLGQGPELLIRYENEEAVDDSQLPKDRFSAERLKGVDSTLKIQPAELGDSAVYLCASSLTSQGATYEQYFGPGTRLTVT.

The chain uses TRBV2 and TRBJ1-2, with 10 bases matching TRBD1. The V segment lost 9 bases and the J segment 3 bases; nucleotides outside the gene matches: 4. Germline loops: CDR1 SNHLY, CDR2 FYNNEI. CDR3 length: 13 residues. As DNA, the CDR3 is TGTGCCAGGGGACAGGGGCTCGACTATGGCTACACCTTC. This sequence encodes CARGQGLDYGYTF.

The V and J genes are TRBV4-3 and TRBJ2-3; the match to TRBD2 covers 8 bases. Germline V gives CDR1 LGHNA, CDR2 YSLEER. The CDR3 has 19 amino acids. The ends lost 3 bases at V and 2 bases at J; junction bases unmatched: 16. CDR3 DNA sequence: TGCGCCAGCAGCCACGGCCCCCGCCCACTAGCGGAGGCCACAGATACGCAGTATTTT. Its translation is CASSHGPRPLAEATDTQYF.

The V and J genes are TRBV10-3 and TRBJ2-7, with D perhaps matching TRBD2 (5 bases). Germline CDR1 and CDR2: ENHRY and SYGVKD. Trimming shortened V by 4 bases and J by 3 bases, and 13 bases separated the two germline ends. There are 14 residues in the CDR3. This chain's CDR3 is CAISGEREFYEQYF. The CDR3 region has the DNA TGTGCCATCAGTGGGGAACGGGAATTCTACGAGCAGTACTTC.

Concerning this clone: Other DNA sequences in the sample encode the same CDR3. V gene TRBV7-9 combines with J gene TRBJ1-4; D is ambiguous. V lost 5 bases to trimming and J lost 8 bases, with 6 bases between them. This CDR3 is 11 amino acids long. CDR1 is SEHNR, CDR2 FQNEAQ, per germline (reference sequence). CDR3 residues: CASSPGEKLFF. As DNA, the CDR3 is TGTGCCAGCAGCCCGGGGGAAAAACTGTTTTTT.

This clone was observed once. The DNA of the CDR3 is TGTGCCAGCAGTCATGACAGGGGTGCGAACACTGAAGCTTTCTTT. This gives the protein CASSHDRGANTEAFF. The rearrangement joins TRBV6-5 to TRBJ1-1; 8 bases are shared with TRBD1. Trimming took 5 bases from V and 1 from J; bases not matched to a gene: 6. This CDR3 region has 15 residues. The germline CDR1 and CDR2 sequences are MNHEY and SVGAGI.

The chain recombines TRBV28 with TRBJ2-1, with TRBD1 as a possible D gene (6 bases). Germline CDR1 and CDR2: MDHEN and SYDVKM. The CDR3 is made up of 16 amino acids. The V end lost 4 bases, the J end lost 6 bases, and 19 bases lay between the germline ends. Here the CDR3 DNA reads TGTGCCAGCAGTTCTGAAGGGGGAGATAAGACCAATGAGCAGTTCTTC. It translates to CASSSEGGDKTNEQFF.

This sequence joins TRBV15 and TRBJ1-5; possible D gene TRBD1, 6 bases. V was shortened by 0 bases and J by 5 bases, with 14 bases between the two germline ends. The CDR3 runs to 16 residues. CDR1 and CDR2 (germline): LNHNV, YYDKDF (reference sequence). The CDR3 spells CATSREKGTSDQPQHF. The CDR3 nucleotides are TGTGCCACCAGCAGAGAAAAAGGGACATCCGATCAGCCCCAGCATTTT.

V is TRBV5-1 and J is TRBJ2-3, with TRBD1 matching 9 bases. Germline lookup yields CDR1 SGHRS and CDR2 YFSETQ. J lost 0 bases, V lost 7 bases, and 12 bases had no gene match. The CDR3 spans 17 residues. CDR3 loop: CASGRHRGLPSTDTQYF. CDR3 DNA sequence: TGCGCCAGCGGGAGGCACAGGGGGCTCCCTAGCACAGATACGCAGTATTTT.

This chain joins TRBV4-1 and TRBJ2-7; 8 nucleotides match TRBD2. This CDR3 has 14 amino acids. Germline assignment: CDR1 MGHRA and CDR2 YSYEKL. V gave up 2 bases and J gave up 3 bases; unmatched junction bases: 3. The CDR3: CASSQTSGYYEQYF. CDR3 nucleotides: TGCGCCAGCAGCCAAACTAGCGGCTACTACGAGCAGTACTTC.

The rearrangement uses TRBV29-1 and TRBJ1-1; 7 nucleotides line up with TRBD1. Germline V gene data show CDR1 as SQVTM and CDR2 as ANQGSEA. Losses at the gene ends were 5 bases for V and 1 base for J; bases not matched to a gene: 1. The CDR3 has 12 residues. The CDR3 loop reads CSVRTGNTEAFF. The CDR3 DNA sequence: TGCAGCGTTCGGACAGGGAACACTGAAGCTTTCTTT.

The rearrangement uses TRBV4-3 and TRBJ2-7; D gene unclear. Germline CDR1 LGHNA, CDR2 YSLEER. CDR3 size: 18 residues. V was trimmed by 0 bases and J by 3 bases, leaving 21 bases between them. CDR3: CASSQEGGRNAPRYEQYF. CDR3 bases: TGCGCCAGCAGCCAAGAAGGTGGCAGGAATGCCCCGCGCTACGAGCAGTACTTC.

CDR3 DNA: TGTGCCAGCAGCTACGACAGGGGGCAAGATGAAAAACTGTTTTTT. Amino acid sequence: CASSYDRGQDEKLFF. The rearrangement links TRBV6-5 to TRBJ1-4; 10 positions match TRBD1. CDR3 length: 15 amino acids. The germline CDR1 and CDR2 sequences are MNHEY and SVGAGI. The V gene end was trimmed by 6 bases and the J gene end by 6 bases; junction bases not matched to a gene: 7.

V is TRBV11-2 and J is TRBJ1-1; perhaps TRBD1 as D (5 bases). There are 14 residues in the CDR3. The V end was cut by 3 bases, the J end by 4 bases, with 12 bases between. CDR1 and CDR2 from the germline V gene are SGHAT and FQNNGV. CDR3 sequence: CASSFSTESTEAFF. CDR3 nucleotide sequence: TGTGCCAGCAGCTTTTCGACAGAGAGCACTGAAGCTTTCTTT.

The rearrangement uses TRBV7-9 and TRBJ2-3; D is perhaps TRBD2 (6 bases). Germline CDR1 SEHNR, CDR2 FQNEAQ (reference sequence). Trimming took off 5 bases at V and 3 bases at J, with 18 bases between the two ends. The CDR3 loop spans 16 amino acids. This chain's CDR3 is CASSPGGSGLTDTQYF. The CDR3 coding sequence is TGTGCCAGCAGCCCCGGGGGTTCGGGACTTACAGATACGCAGTATTTT.

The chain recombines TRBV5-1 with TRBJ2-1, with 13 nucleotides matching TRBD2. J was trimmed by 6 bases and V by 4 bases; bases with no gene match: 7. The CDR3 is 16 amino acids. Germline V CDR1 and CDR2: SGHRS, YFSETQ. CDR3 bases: TGCGCCAGCAGCCTTAAGACTAGCGGGAGGTTCAATGAGCAGTTCTTC. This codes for CASSLKTSGRFNEQFF.

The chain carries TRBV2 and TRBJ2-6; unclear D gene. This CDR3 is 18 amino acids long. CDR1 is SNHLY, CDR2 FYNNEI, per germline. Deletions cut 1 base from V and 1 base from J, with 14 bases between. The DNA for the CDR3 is TGTGCCAGCAGTGAAGGCCGAAGCTACGGTTCTGGGGCCAACGTCCTGACTTTC. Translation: CASSEGRSYGSGANVLTF.

The CDR3 spells CAWSLAGGVKQYF. In nucleotides, the CDR3 is TGTGCCTGGAGTTTAGCGGGAGGGGTTAAGCAGTACTTC. The V gene is TRBV30, the J gene TRBJ2-5; the match to TRBD2 covers 11 bases. This CDR3 spans 13 amino acids. Germline V gives CDR1 GTSNPN, CDR2 SVGIG (reference sequence). Trimming removed 2 bases from V and 11 bases from J; junction bases left unmatched: 7.

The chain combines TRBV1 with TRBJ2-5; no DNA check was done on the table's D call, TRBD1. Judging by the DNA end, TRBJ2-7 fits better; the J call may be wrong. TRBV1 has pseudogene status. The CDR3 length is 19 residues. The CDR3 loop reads CTSSPGCRCNSCKWGEQYF. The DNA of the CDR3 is TGCACCAGCAGCCCAGGCTGTCGTTGTAATAGCTGTAAGTGGGGCGAGCAGTACTTC.

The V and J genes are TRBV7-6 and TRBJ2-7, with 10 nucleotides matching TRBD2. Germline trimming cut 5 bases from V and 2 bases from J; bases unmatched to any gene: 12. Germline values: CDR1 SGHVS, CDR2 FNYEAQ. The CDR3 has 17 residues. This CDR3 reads CASSPHPGLALTYEQYF. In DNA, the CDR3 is TGTGCCAGCAGCCCCCACCCGGGACTAGCGTTAACCTACGAGCAGTACTTC.

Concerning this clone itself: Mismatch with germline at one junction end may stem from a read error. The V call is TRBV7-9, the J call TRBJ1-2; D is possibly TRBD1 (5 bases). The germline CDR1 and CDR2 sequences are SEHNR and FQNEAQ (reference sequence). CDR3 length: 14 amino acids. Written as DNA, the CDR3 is TGTGCCAGCAGCCTCGGGGGTCCTAACTATGGCTACACTTTC. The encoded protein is CASSLGGPNYGYTF.

CDR3 loop: CASSLSRITPEQYF. The CDR3 DNA reads TGTGCCAGCAGTTTATCGAGGATTACGCCCGAGCAGTACTTC. This chain joins TRBV27 and TRBJ2-7; D not certain. The CDR3 is 14 amino acids. V lost 0 bases and J 6 bases, leaving 12 bases between the germline ends. CDR1 and CDR2 from the germline V gene are MNHEY and SMNVEV (reference sequence).

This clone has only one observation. CDR3 in DNA: TGTGCCAGCAGCCGGGGGACAGGCAACTATGGCTACACCTTC. Protein sequence: CASSRGTGNYGYTF. V usage is TRBV7-3 and J usage is TRBJ1-2; 8 bases map to TRBD1. V gave up 5 bases and J gave up 2 bases; unmatched junction bases: 4. The CDR3 extends over 14 amino acids. Germline CDR1 reads SGHTA; CDR2 reads FQGTGA.